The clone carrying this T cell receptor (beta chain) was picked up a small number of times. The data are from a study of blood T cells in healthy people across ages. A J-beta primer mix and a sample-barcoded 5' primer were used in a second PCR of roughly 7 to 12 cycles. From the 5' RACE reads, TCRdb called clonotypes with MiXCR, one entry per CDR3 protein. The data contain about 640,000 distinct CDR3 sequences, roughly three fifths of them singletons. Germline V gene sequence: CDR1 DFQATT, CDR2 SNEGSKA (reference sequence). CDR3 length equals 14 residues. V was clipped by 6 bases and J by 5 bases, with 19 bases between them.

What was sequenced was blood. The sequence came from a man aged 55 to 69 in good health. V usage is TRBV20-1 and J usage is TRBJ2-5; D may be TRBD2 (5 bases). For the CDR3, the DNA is TGCAGTGCCCCCTTTGGAGGTCAAGGGGAGACCCAGTACTTC. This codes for CSAPFGGQGETQYF.